These T cell receptor beta chains were read from a single sample in a study of blood T cell repertoires in COVID-19. Clones were sequenced by immunoSEQ multiplex PCR, and TCRdb holds only the in-frame ones, with some missing. In the table there are around 700,000 clones, 80% to 90% of which are singletons. The material sequenced was peripheral blood. The receptor set was obtained from a woman between 18 and 29 years old with acute or convalescent COVID-19. Both conserved end residues are part of each CDR3. A D gene is named only where the DNA matches it firmly. Only part of the rows carry a size: once, few, many, or a class if the clone is expanded.

V gene,clone size,J gene,D gene,CDR3 DNA,CDR3 protein
TRBV30,NA,TRBJ1-2,NA,TGTGCCTGGAGTGTCGGGAAGTTAGACGGCTACACCTTC,CAWSVGKLDGYTF
TRBV30,NA,TRBJ1-4,NA,TGTGCCTGGGAGACGGGGGGAGAACTGTTTTTT,CAWETGGELFF
TRBV18,NA,TRBJ1-2,NA,TGTGCCAGCTCACCACTTTCGGGTGACTATGGCTACACCTTC,CASSPLSGDYGYTF
TRBV7-9,NA,TRBJ1-2,NA,TGTGCCAGCAGCTTAGCGTTAGAGGGTATCTACACCTTC,CASSLALEGIYTF
TRBV6-6,NA,TRBJ2-2,NA,TGTGCCAGACAGGGTAAGTGGCCCGGGGAGCTGTTTTTT,CARQGKWPGELFF
TRBV18,NA,TRBJ2-1,TRBD2,TGTGCCAGCTCACCACCGAGCCGGGGGGTCCCCAGTGAGCAGTTCTTC,CASSPPSRGVPSEQFF
TRBV9,NA,TRBJ1-1,TRBD1,TGTGCCAGCAGCGTAGAAACAGGGGGCGAAACTGAAGCTTTCTTT,CASSVETGGETEAFF
TRBV12-5,NA,TRBJ1-4,NA,TGTGCTAGTGGTTTGCCGATCTGGACAGATCCTCTCAGGGGTGATGAAAAACTGTTTTTT,CASGLPIWTDPLRGDEKLFF
TRBV4-1,NA,TRBJ1-1,TRBD1,TGCGCCAGCACTGAGGGACAGGGGTTGAACACTGAAGCTTTCTTT,CASTEGQGLNTEAFF
TRBV18,NA,TRBJ2-7,NA,TGTGCCAGCTCATCCGGGGCGGGGAAGAACGAGCAGTACTTC,CASSSGAGKNEQYF
TRBV3-1/TRBV3-2,NA,TRBJ2-3,TRBD2,TGTGCCAGCAGCCTGAGCGGGGGGGCCGTAGATACGCAGTATTTT,CASSLSGGAVDTQYF
TRBV4-1,NA,TRBJ1-3,NA,TGCGCCAGCAGCCAAGCTGCACACTCTGGAAACACCATATATTTT,CASSQAAHSGNTIYF
TRBV18,NA,TRBJ1-1,TRBD1,TGTGCCAGCTCACAGATCGGACAGGCCACTGAAGCTTTCTTT,CASSQIGQATEAFF
TRBV6-1,NA,TRBJ2-7,NA,TGTGCCAGCAGTGAAAGGCTGGAGTACGAGCAGTACTTC,CASSERLEYEQYF
TRBV6-4,few,TRBJ2-2,NA,TGTGCCAGCAGTAGAGATCAGGACACCGGGGAGCTGTTTTTT,CASSRDQDTGELFF
TRBV10-3,NA,TRBJ2-7,TRBD2,TGTGCCATTGCTAGCGGGGAGTCCTCCTACGAGCAGTACTTC,CAIASGESSYEQYF
TRBV4-3,NA,TRBJ2-7,NA,TGCGCCAGCAGCCAAGAGCGGCAGGGTATCTACGAGCAGTACTTC,CASSQERQGIYEQYF
TRBV5-5,once,TRBJ1-2,NA,TGTGCCAGCAGCTTAGGCCAGGACTATGGCTACACCTTC,CASSLGQDYGYTF
TRBV4-3,NA,TRBJ1-5,NA,TGCGCCAGCAGCCTTTCGACTAGCCAGCCCCAGCATTTT,CASSLSTSQPQHF
TRBV2,NA,TRBJ1-5,NA,TGTGCCAGCAGTGATAAGGAGGGACGGAGCAATCAGCCCCAGCATTTT,CASSDKEGRSNQPQHF
TRBV7-2,NA,TRBJ1-2,NA,TGTGCCAGCAGCTTACTAAACAGGGCGTATGGCTACACCTTC,CASSLLNRAYGYTF
TRBV9,few,TRBJ1-1,NA,TGTGCCAGCAGCGTGGGGGACAAGTCTGAAGCTTTCTTT,CASSVGDKSEAFF
TRBV5-1,NA,TRBJ2-7,NA,TGCGCCAGCAGCCCTGCCGAGGCGTACTTC,CASSPAEAYF
TRBV5-1,NA,TRBJ2-5,NA,TGCGCCAGCAGCTCACCGGCGGGGGCCCAAGAGACCCAGTACTTC,CASSSPAGAQETQYF
TRBV11-2,NA,TRBJ1-5,NA,TGTGCCAGCAGCAGCGGGGGGCAGCCCCAGCATTTT,CASSSGGQPQHF
TRBV5-5,NA,TRBJ1-2,NA,TGTGCCAGCAGCTTTGAACAGAACTATGGCTACACCTTC,CASSFEQNYGYTF
TRBV29-1,NA,TRBJ1-2,NA,TGCAGCGTTGAAGCCGACCTAGTTATACAGGGCCCTAACTATGGCTACACCTTC,CSVEADLVIQGPNYGYTF
TRBV7-2,NA,TRBJ1-3,NA,TGTGCCAGCAGGGGAACAGGGCGGGGAAACACCATATATTTT,CASRGTGRGNTIYF
TRBV2,NA,TRBJ2-7,TRBD1,TGTGCCAGCGGCGCGGGGGGACAGGGGGTTTACGAGCAGTACTTC,CASGAGGQGVYEQYF
TRBV6-5,NA,TRBJ1-1,TRBD1,TGTGCCAGCAGCCCCCGACAGGGGGCAAACACTGAAGCTTTCTTT,CASSPRQGANTEAFF
TRBV6-5,NA,TRBJ1-1,TRBD1,TGTGCCAGCAGTCTGGGGACAGCAGAAGCTTTCTTT,CASSLGTAEAFF
TRBV28,many,TRBJ2-7,NA,TGTGCCAGCAGTTTACACGAGTTTCCCTACGAGCAGTACTTC,CASSLHEFPYEQYF
TRBV9,NA,TRBJ2-7,TRBD2,TGTGCCAGCAGCGCGACTAGCGGGCCAACCTACGAGCAGTACTTC,CASSATSGPTYEQYF
TRBV3-1/TRBV3-2,NA,TRBJ1-2,NA,TGTGCCAGCAGCCAAGATTCAGGGAGGAGTGGCTACACCTTC,CASSQDSGRSGYTF
TRBV10-3,NA,TRBJ1-1,NA,TGTGCCGCCAGGGGTAGGGATATGAACACTGAAGCTTTCTTT,CAARGRDMNTEAFF
TRBV19,once,TRBJ2-1,TRBD1,TGTGCCAGTAGTATAGATCTCCTCCCCTCTTTTTCCGGGACAGGGACCTACAATGAGCAGTTCTTC,CASSIDLLPSFSGTGTYNEQFF